This TCR beta chain was identified during a study of T-cell reconstitution after alpha-beta-depleted transplantation in children. Study-wide results and caveats: It was newly produced T cells that mostly accounted for T-cell counts and diversity one year after transplant. The origin of alpha-beta T cells about two months after transplant was reportedly several hundred expanded graft clones. Some patients owed their high day-60 TCRbeta diversity to surviving recipient T cells and thymic progenitors.

The CDR3 sequence is 16 residues long. V was clipped by 3 bases and J by 3 bases; unmatched bases: 9. Germline CDR1 and CDR2: SEHNR and FQNEAQ (reference sequence). In regard to this clonotype: Its antigen is currently unknown.

Unique molecular identifiers were built into the TCRbeta library. MiXCR, run by TCRdb on the PCR reads, gives a single entry per CDR3 protein. The profile covers almost 600,000 distinct CDR3 sequences, with over 25% appearing a single time and around a third taken by the ten largest. This sample comprised PBMCs, obtained before TCRalphabeta/CD19-depleted stem cell transplant. This chain uses TRBV7-9 with TRBJ2-7; TRBD2 matches at 9 bases. The source is a boy younger than two with Wiskott-Aldrich syndrome, due to receive a stem cell transplant. The chain's CDR3 is CASSFLRASGIYEQYF. The CDR3 DNA reads TGTGCCAGCAGCTTTCTCCGGGCTAGCGGGATCTACGAGCAGTACTTC.